These 7 T cell receptor beta chains came from one sample sequenced in a study of T cell repertoires in cytomegalovirus infection. These receptors have no known antigen. TCRdb reprocessed the reads via MiXCR and lists one record per CDR3 protein. The profile covers 62,000 or so distinct CDR3 sequences, with 20% to 25% appearing a single time and 65% to 85% taken by the ten largest. The specimen was CD8+ T cells from cultured PBMCs, collected from culture after CMV antigen stimulation. All receptors derive from a human donor in good health (CMV status not recorded). Some clones in this sample may be carry-over from other donors' samples.

The chain uses TRBV7-8 and TRBJ1-5; weak D call: TRBD1 (5 bases). Germline V CDR1 and CDR2: SGHVS, FQNEAQ. This CDR3 comprises 15 residues. Between the trimmed V and J ends, which lost 4 bases and 9 bases, there was a span of 19 bases. CDR3 region: CASSYLDTGSGPQHF. CDR3 DNA sequence: TGTGCCAGCAGCTACCTGGACACGGGAAGTGGGCCCCAGCATTTT. The whole variable domain, filled in from reference TRBV7-8 and TRBJ1-5, reads GAGVSQSPRYKVAKRGQDVALRCDPISGHVSLFWYQQALGQGPEFLTYFQNEAQLDKSGLPSDRFFAERPEGSVSTLKIQRTQQEDSAVYLCASSYLDTGSGPQHFGDGTRLSIL.

The chain carries TRBV7-9 and TRBJ2-5, with 10 bases identical to TRBD2. The CDR3 runs to 14 residues. V lost 3 bases, J lost 10 bases, and 8 bases stayed unmatched. Germline CDR1 SEHNR, CDR2 FQNEAQ (reference sequence). The CDR3 loop is CASSFDEASGGQYF. CDR3 DNA sequence: TGTGCCAGCAGCTTCGACGAGGCTAGCGGGGGCCAGTACTTC.

V and J are TRBV7-2 and TRBJ1-1; D may be TRBD1 (5 bases). CDR1 SGHTA and CDR2 FQGNSA come from the germline V gene. Between the trimmed V and J ends, which lost 2 bases and 3 bases, there was a span of 7 bases. This CDR3 region has 13 residues. DNA of the CDR3: TGTGCCAGCAGCTTAAACAGGCACACTGAAGCTTTCTTT. This sequence encodes CASSLNRHTEAFF.

V is TRBV6-5 and J is TRBJ2-1; 14 nucleotides match TRBD2. J lost 1 base, V lost 4 bases, and 12 bases had no gene match. CDR3 length equals 20 residues. Germline CDR1 and CDR2: MNHEY and SVGAGI. The CDR3 here is CASSLTSGGVPTLSYNEQFF. DNA of the CDR3: TGTGCCAGCAGTTTGACTAGCGGGGGGGTACCGACCCTATCCTACAATGAGCAGTTCTTC.

This clonotype was seen a handful of times. The chain couples TRBV7-9 to TRBJ1-2; no definite D call. Germline V gives CDR1 SEHNR, CDR2 FQNEAQ (reference sequence). This CDR3 has 16 amino acids. Trimming stripped 8 bases from V and 0 bases from J, with 19 bases between. DNA for the CDR3: TGTGCCAGCCGCCCGACTCCTCAAAGGACTAACTATGGCTACACCTTC. Amino acid sequence: CASRPTPQRTNYGYTF.

This clonotype was counted many times. Sequence at one end of the junction differs from germline and may be a read error. The rearrangement joins TRBV29-1 to TRBJ1-2; a weak D match, TRBD1 (5 bases). Germline V gives CDR1 SQVTM, CDR2 ANQGSEA. The CDR3 is 12 amino acids. CDR3 in DNA: TGCAGCGTCGAAGGGGAGGCACGGGGCTACACCTTC. It translates to CSVEGEARGYTF.

The rearrangement links TRBV6-2 or TRBV6-3 to TRBJ1-3; TRBD1 might be the D (5 bases). V lost 2 bases to trimming and J lost 3 bases, with 14 bases between them. The CDR3 length is 16 residues. Germline V CDR1 and CDR2: MNHEY, SVGEGT. The CDR3 protein is CASSYVAGCDGNTIYF. DNA of the CDR3: TGTGCCAGCAGTTACGTTGCAGGGTGCGATGGAAACACCATATATTTT.